The 29 T cell receptor beta chains listed next were all sequenced from one sample in a study of OX40 agonist ivuxolimab in advanced cancers. The method was immunoSEQ multiplex PCR; TCRdb's version includes in-frame clones alone and lacks a portion of them. The table includes about 41,000 clones, approximately 86% detected once. Sequences were derived from CD4+ or CD8+ T cells sorted from blood, sampled in a trial of the OX40 agonist ivuxolimab. The source of these receptors is an adult with an advanced solid tumor such as melanoma, head and neck, liver or kidney cancer.

This sequence joins TRBV5-1 and TRBJ2-7; 8 positions agree with TRBD2. The CDR3 extends over 14 amino acids. Germline CDR1 SGHRS, CDR2 YFSETQ. V was pared by 4 bases and J by 4 bases, with 7 bases of the junction left unmatched. CDR3 bases: TGCGCCAGCAGCGTGACTAGCGCTCCATACGAGCAGTACTTC. It yields the protein CASSVTSAPYEQYF.

V usage is TRBV27 and J usage is TRBJ2-6, with 7 bases identical to TRBD1. The J segment lost 0 bases and the V segment lost 4 bases, leaving 6 bases of the junction unmatched. Germline V gives CDR1 MNHEY, CDR2 SMNVEV (reference sequence). The CDR3 is 17 residues long. CDR3 sequence: CASSSRQGDSGANVLTF. CDR3 DNA: TGTGCCAGCAGTTCCCGACAGGGCGACTCTGGGGCCAACGTCCTGACTTTC. Combining the CDR3 with reference TRBV27 and TRBJ2-6 gives the whole variable domain EAQVTQNPRYLITVTGKKLTVTCSQNMNHEYMSWYRQDPGLGLRQIYYSMNVEVTDKGDVPEGYKVSRKEKRNFPLILESPSPNQTSLYFCASSSRQGDSGANVLTFGAGSRLTVL.

The chain combines TRBV6-5 with TRBJ2-7; D is undetermined. With 2 bases removed from V and 6 bases from J, the gap between germline ends came to 17 bases. CDR1 and CDR2 from the germline V gene are MNHEY and SVGAGI. CDR3 size: 15 residues. CDR3: CASSYDRKIIGEQYF. As DNA, the CDR3 is TGTGCCAGCAGTTACGATAGAAAGATTATCGGCGAGCAGTACTTC.

The gene calls are TRBV5-1 and TRBJ2-7; D could derive from TRBD1 or TRBD2 (5 bases each). The CDR3 covers 15 residues. Germline values: CDR1 SGHRS, CDR2 YFSETQ. The V gene lost 4 bases and the J gene lost 0 bases, with 14 bases spanning the gap. The CDR3 sequence: CASSPGAESSYEQYF. The CDR3 DNA follows: TGCGCCAGCAGCCCCGGGGCAGAGAGCTCCTACGAGCAGTACTTC.

The chain employs TRBV27 and TRBJ1-2, with D uncertain. The CDR3 spans 12 residues. CDR1 and CDR2 from the germline V gene are MNHEY and SMNVEV (reference sequence). Trimming took off 5 bases at V and 2 bases at J, with 6 bases between the two ends. In DNA form, the CDR3 reads TGTGCCAGCAGTCGGGGAAACTATGGCTACACCTTC. Translated, it gives CASSRGNYGYTF.

V gene TRBV2 combines with J gene TRBJ2-2; no firm D call. Germline V gene data show CDR1 as SNHLY and CDR2 as FYNNEI. Trimming took 6 bases from V and 1 from J, leaving 6 bases between them. This CDR3 has 13 amino acids. The CDR3 here is CASSRGNTGELFF. The CDR3 DNA is TGTGCCAGCAGCAGAGGGAACACCGGGGAGCTGTTTTTT.

V and J are TRBV5-8 and TRBJ2-5; possible D gene TRBD1, 6 bases. This CDR3 is 13 amino acids long. V lost 4 bases to trimming and J lost 5 bases, with 12 bases between them. Germline V gene sequence: CDR1 SGHTS, CDR2 YDEGEE. The CDR3 nucleotides are TGTGCCAGCAGCACTACAGGGCGCGAGACCCAGTACTTC. Amino acids: CASSTTGRETQYF.

The chain combines TRBV7-9 with TRBJ1-2, with D perhaps TRBD1 (5 bases). The V gene's germline CDR1 is SEHNR and CDR2 FQNEAQ (reference sequence). Trimming left V 6 bases short and J 1 base short, with 15 bases between. This CDR3 region has 15 residues. The CDR3 bases are TGTGCCAGCAGGAAAGGGGACGGCCTTAACTATGGCTACACCTTC. It specifies CASRKGDGLNYGYTF.

Only one count was recorded for this clone. The chain is built from TRBV21-1 and TRBJ1-4. TRBV21-1 is reported as a pseudogene. This CDR3 has 18 amino acids. This CDR3 reads CASSPGREGLGGNEKLFF. The CDR3 nucleotides are TGTGCCAGCAGCCCAGGGAGGGAGGGCCTTGGAGGTAATGAAAAACTGTTTTTT.

This chain connects TRBV29-1 to TRBJ2-2, with 7 nucleotides matching TRBD2. This CDR3 contains 14 residues. The trim removed 4 bases at V and 6 bases at J, leaving 8 bases unmatched. Germline V CDR1 and CDR2: SQVTM, ANQGSEA. DNA of the CDR3: TGCAGCGTTGGGACTAGTACCCTGGCCGGGGAGCTGTTTTTT. It translates to CSVGTSTLAGELFF.

In DNA form, the CDR3 reads TGTGCCAGCAGCGTATACAGGATCCCCCTTAATCAGCCCCAGCATTTT. Protein: CASSVYRIPLNQPQHF. The rearrangement joins TRBV7-8 to TRBJ1-5, with D possibly being TRBD1 (5 bases). This CDR3 is 16 amino acids long. With 5 bases removed from V and 4 bases from J, the gap between germline ends came to 18 bases. Germline assignment: CDR1 SGHVS and CDR2 FQNEAQ.

The chain carries TRBV4-1 and TRBJ2-5; unclear D gene. Germline values: CDR1 MGHRA, CDR2 YSYEKL. The CDR3 sequence is 15 residues long. The V end was cut by 3 bases, the J end by 1 base, with 12 bases between. CDR3 bases: TGCGCCAGCAGCCACTCCCGGCAGAGCCAAGAGACCCAGTACTTC. This codes for CASSHSRQSQETQYF.

This chain uses TRBV15 with TRBJ2-1, with 7 bases matching TRBD2. CDR1 and CDR2 (germline): LNHNV, YYDKDF (reference sequence). Unmatched junction bases numbered 4, after V lost 5 bases and J lost 3 bases. The CDR3 consists of 14 residues. The CDR3 spells CATSFAGVYNEQFF. The CDR3 coding sequence is TGTGCCACCAGCTTCGCGGGAGTCTACAATGAGCAGTTCTTC.

The chain uses TRBV28 and TRBJ1-5; maybe TRBD1 (5 bases). V was trimmed by 2 bases and J by 3 bases, leaving 11 bases between them. The CDR3 consists of 15 residues. The germline V gene encodes CDR1 MDHEN and CDR2 SYDVKM. The CDR3 sequence is CASSLQRQINQPQHF. DNA of the CDR3: TGTGCCAGCAGTTTACAGAGACAGATCAATCAGCCCCAGCATTTT.

The genes are TRBV6-4 and TRBJ2-7; D remains unclear. Trimming pared 2 bases from V and 2 bases from J, leaving 10 bases between. This CDR3 is built from 14 residues. CDR1 is MRHNA, CDR2 SNTAGT, per germline. This CDR3 is CASSDTSRAYEQYF. CDR3 DNA sequence: TGTGCCAGCAGTGACACTTCTAGGGCCTACGAGCAGTACTTC.

The V call is TRBV7-2, the J call TRBJ1-1, with D possibly being TRBD1 (6 bases). Germline CDR1 and CDR2: SGHTA and FQGNSA. Deletions cut 5 bases from V and 2 bases from J, with 15 bases between. The CDR3 length is 15 residues. As DNA, the CDR3 is TGTGCCAGCAGCCCCCGTGGGGGGCGAAACACTGAAGCTTTCTTT. The encoded protein is CASSPRGGRNTEAFF.

The chain combines TRBV10-3 with TRBJ1-2; D remains unclear. Trimming removed 6 bases from V and 0 bases from J, with 5 bases in between. Germline V gene data show CDR1 as ENHRY and CDR2 as SYGVKD. CDR3 size: 12 residues. The CDR3 region has the DNA TGTGCCATCAGGGCAGCTAACTATGGCTACACCTTC. It codes for CAIRAANYGYTF.

The V call is TRBV9, the J call TRBJ2-5, with 7 bases lining up with TRBD2. The CDR3 spans 16 residues. J gave up 5 bases and V 1 base, and 11 bases lay outside the gene matches. CDR1 and CDR2 from the germline V gene are SGDLS and YYNGEE. CDR3 bases: TGTGCCAGCAGCGTAACGAGGGAGGGGCCGTGGGAGACCCAGTACTTC. Its protein product is CASSVTREGPWETQYF. The full variable domain, in which reference TRBV9 and TRBJ2-5 provide the parts outside the CDR3, is DSGVTQTPKHLITATGQRVTLRCSPRSGDLSVYWYQQSLDQGLQFLIQYYNGEERAKGNILERFSAQQFPDLHSELNLSSLELGDSALYFCASSVTREGPWETQYFGPGTRLLVL.

The chain recombines TRBV5-4 with TRBJ1-4; maybe TRBD1 (6 bases). The ends were cut back, 0 bases at V and 8 bases at J, with 14 bases in the middle. The length of the CDR3 is 15 residues. Germline V gives CDR1 SGHNT, CDR2 YYREEE (reference sequence). The CDR3 protein is CASSLGGARGEKLFF. As DNA, the CDR3 is TGTGCCAGCAGCTTGGGGGGGGCGCGAGGAGAAAAACTGTTTTTT.

The chain combines TRBV27 with TRBJ2-2; TRBD1 matches at 7 bases. The CDR3 is 12 residues long. CDR1 MNHEY and CDR2 SMNVEV come from the germline V gene (reference sequence). With 10 bases clipped from V and 7 bases from J, the junction kept 6 bases outside the gene matches. The chain's CDR3 is CATRQGRGELFF. The CDR3 DNA follows: TGTGCCACCCGACAGGGCCGCGGGGAGCTGTTTTTT.

The V call is TRBV7-6, the J call TRBJ1-5, with D perhaps TRBD1 (5 bases). The germline V gene has CDR1 SGHVS and CDR2 FNYEAQ. The CDR3 is 13 residues long. Deletions cut 0 bases from V and 8 bases from J, with 8 bases between. The CDR3 here is CASSLAWGEPQHF. Here the CDR3 DNA reads TGTGCCAGCAGCTTAGCCTGGGGGGAGCCCCAGCATTTT.

CDR3 loop: CATSRPLAGVGADTQYF. Here the CDR3 DNA reads TGTGCCACCAGCAGACCGCTAGCGGGAGTGGGCGCAGATACGCAGTATTTT. The rearrangement links TRBV15 to TRBJ2-3, with TRBD2 matching 10 bases. Unmatched junction bases numbered 9, after V lost 2 bases and J lost 4 bases. CDR1 and CDR2 from the germline V gene are LNHNV and YYDKDF (reference sequence). This CDR3 comprises 17 residues.

There are a few counts of this clone. The V gene is TRBV19, the J gene TRBJ1-4; a possible D gene is TRBD1 (5 bases). The germline gives CDR1 LNHDA, CDR2 SQIVND (reference sequence). The CDR3 runs to 13 residues. Trimming pared 5 bases from V and 8 bases from J, leaving 12 bases between. The CDR3 spells CASSGGGREKLFF. The CDR3 coding sequence is TGTGCCAGTAGTGGGGGGGGAAGGGAAAAACTGTTTTTT.

The chain is built from TRBV5-8 and TRBJ1-4; 8 bases map to TRBD1. Trimming at V came to 0 bases and at J to 7 bases, leaving 8 bases not matched to a gene. The CDR3 length is 16 residues. In germline, CDR1 is SGHTS, CDR2 YDEGEE. The CDR3, as DNA: TGTGCCAGCAGCTTGGGAATCGGACAGGGAGGTGAAAAACTGTTTTTT. Translating gives CASSLGIGQGGEKLFF.

The chain couples TRBV7-2 to TRBJ2-2; D is undetermined. This CDR3 comprises 15 residues. The germline V gene encodes CDR1 SGHTA and CDR2 FQGNSA. The V end was cut by 2 bases, the J end by 1 base, with 8 bases between. This CDR3 is CASSLTGQNTGELFF. The CDR3 nucleotides are TGTGCCAGCAGCTTAACGGGTCAGAACACCGGGGAGCTGTTTTTT.

This sequence joins TRBV5-8 and TRBJ1-5, with 7 bases matching TRBD1. CDR3 length: 15 amino acids. J lost 3 bases, V lost 1 base, and 4 bases had no gene match. Germline V gene data show CDR1 as SGHTS and CDR2 as YDEGEE. This CDR3 reads CASSLMTGHNQPQHF. CDR3 DNA sequence: TGTGCCAGCAGCTTGATGACAGGGCACAATCAGCCCCAGCATTTT.

The V call is TRBV28, the J call TRBJ1-1; no definite D call. CDR3 size: 16 residues. CDR1 is MDHEN, CDR2 SYDVKM, per germline. V lost 3 bases and J 4 bases, leaving 18 bases between the germline ends. As DNA, the CDR3 is TGTGCCAGCAGTTTTTGGCGGGGAGTGAGTAGCACTGAAGCTTTCTTT. Translating gives CASSFWRGVSSTEAFF.

The rearrangement joins TRBV7-9 to TRBJ2-3; D is ambiguous. Per germline, CDR1 SEHNR and CDR2 FQNEAQ (reference sequence). The CDR3 extends over 14 amino acids. Trimming removed 6 bases from V and 4 bases from J, with 14 bases in between. The CDR3 region is CASSPAYEADTQYF. CDR3 DNA: TGTGCCAGCAGTCCAGCCTATGAGGCAGATACGCAGTATTTT.

The chain recombines TRBV30 with TRBJ2-1, with D hard to call. Germline V CDR1 and CDR2: GTSNPN, SVGIG (reference sequence). Trimming took 1 base from V and 2 from J, leaving 15 bases between them. The CDR3 totals 16 residues. CDR3: CAWSGPLRSPYNEQFF. The CDR3 DNA reads as TGTGCCTGGAGTGGGCCTTTGCGGAGCCCCTACAATGAGCAGTTCTTC.